Below are 25 T cell receptor beta chains sequenced from a single sample in a study of blood T cells in healthy people across ages. The authors ran a second PCR of roughly 6 to 11 cycles using a sample-barcoded 5' primer and a J-beta primer mix. TCRdb re-called the 5' RACE reads with MiXCR, one entry per CDR3 protein. The repertoire holds approximately 850,000 distinct CDR3 sequences, with about three fifths as singletons. Sequences were obtained from blood. The receptors derive from a man in his thirties or forties in good health.

This clonotype was recorded many times. The chain combines TRBV6-1 with TRBJ2-7, with 10 nucleotides matching TRBD2. The trim removed 1 base at V and 0 bases at J, leaving 0 bases unmatched. CDR1 and CDR2 from the germline V gene are MNHNS and SASEGT. The CDR3 runs to 15 residues. The CDR3 DNA sequence: TGTGCCAGCAGTGAAGGACTAGCGGGCTCCTACGAGCAGTACTTC. It yields the protein CASSEGLAGSYEQYF.

This clonotype was observed a few times. The chain combines TRBV5-1 with TRBJ2-5; TRBD1 aligns across 7 bases. Germline CDR1 SGHRS, CDR2 YFSETQ. The CDR3 contains 16 residues. V was pared by 1 base and J by 11 bases, with 17 bases of the junction left unmatched. CDR3 coding DNA: TGCGCCAGCAGCTTGACCTGGACAGGAACCGTAGGTAGGCAGTACTTC. Translation gives CASSLTWTGTVGRQYF. The whole variable domain, remainder taken from reference TRBV5-1 and TRBJ2-5, is KAGVTQTPRYLIKTRGQQVTLSCSPISGHRSVSWYQQTPGQGLQFLFEYFSETQRNKGNFPGRFSGRQFSNSRSEMNVSTLELGDSALYLCASSLTWTGTVGRQYFGPGTRLLVL.

This chain joins TRBV9 and TRBJ2-5; 10 bases agree with TRBD1. Germline V lookup: CDR1 SGDLS, CDR2 YYNGEE. CDR3 size: 15 residues. V lost 4 bases, J lost 1 base, and 4 bases stayed unmatched. The CDR3 sequence is CASSSGDRGQETQYF. CDR3 bases: TGTGCCAGCAGCTCAGGGGACAGGGGCCAAGAGACCCAGTACTTC. The complete variable domain, with remaining parts taken from reference TRBV9 and TRBJ2-5, reads DSGVTQTPKHLITATGQRVTLRCSPRSGDLSVYWYQQSLDQGLQFLIQYYNGEERAKGNILERFSAQQFPDLHSELNLSSLELGDSALYFCASSSGDRGQETQYFGPGTRLLVL.

This clonotype was seen only a few times. The V call is TRBV2, the J call TRBJ2-5; D is possibly TRBD1 (6 bases). This CDR3 comprises 14 residues. The V and J ends lost 7 bases and 2 bases respectively, with 14 bases between them. Germline CDR1 SNHLY, CDR2 FYNNEI. CDR3 sequence reads: CASIQGSTQETQYF. The DNA for the CDR3 is TGTGCCAGCATACAGGGCTCAACTCAAGAGACCCAGTACTTC.

This chain joins TRBV7-2 and TRBJ2-5; 13 bases map to TRBD2. With the DNA end fitting TRBJ2-7 better, the J assignment may be wrong. Looked up from germline, CDR1 is SGHTA and CDR2 is FQGNSA. CDR3 length: 15 residues. CDR3 sequence: CASSLRTSGGYEQYF. The CDR3 DNA is TGTGCCAGCAGCTTAAGGACTAGCGGGGGATACGAGCAGTACTTC.

V gene TRBV2 combines with J gene TRBJ2-7; TRBD2 aligns across 9 bases. Germline V CDR1 and CDR2: SNHLY, FYNNEI. This CDR3 has 14 amino acids. After removal of 9 bases from V and 0 bases from J, the junction contained 6 bases not matched to a gene. For the CDR3, the DNA is TGTGCCAGTAGCGGGAGCAGAATCTCCTACGAGCAGTACTTC. Protein sequence: CASSGSRISYEQYF.

The genes are TRBV29-1 and TRBJ2-6, with a tentative D call TRBD1 (7 bases). The CDR3 contains 18 residues. CDR1 and CDR2 (germline): SQVTM, ANQGSEA. Trimming stripped 4 bases from V and 1 base from J, with 20 bases between. In nucleotides, the CDR3 is TGCAGCGTTGTTAAGGAGCAGGGGGGCTATTCTGGGGCCAACGTCCTGACTTTC. Its protein is CSVVKEQGGYSGANVLTF.

This clonotype was observed a handful of times. The chain is built from TRBV29-1 and TRBJ1-2; D call uncertain. The CDR3 is 10 residues long. The germline gives CDR1 SQVTM, CDR2 ANQGSEA. V was shortened by 5 bases and J by 4 bases, with 5 bases between the two germline ends. Written as DNA, the CDR3 is TGCAGCGTTTATACCTATGGCTACACCTTC. This gives the protein CSVYTYGYTF.

V gene TRBV6-5 combines with J gene TRBJ2-7; D is undetermined. The better agreement between TRBJ2-5 and the DNA end casts doubt on the J call. The CDR3 has 13 residues. The V gene's germline CDR1 is MNHEY and CDR2 SVGAGI. In nucleotides, the CDR3 is TGTGCCAGCAGTTTTGTCTATGGAGAGACCCAGTACTTC. It specifies CASSFVYGETQYF.

V and J are TRBV3-1 and TRBJ2-4; the match to TRBD1 covers 8 bases. Near its end, the DNA agrees better with TRBJ2-7, so the J call may be wrong. From germline, CDR1 is LGHDT and CDR2 YNNKEL (reference sequence). The CDR3 has 15 residues. CDR3 DNA sequence: TGTGCCAGCAGCCAAGCGGAGACAGGGGATTACGAGCAGTACTTC. It yields the protein CASSQAETGDYEQYF.

The J gene is TRBJ1-1, the V gene TRBV29-1; D is undetermined. Trimming removed 2 bases from V and 4 bases from J, with 8 bases in between. This CDR3 contains 12 residues. Germline V CDR1 and CDR2: SQVTM, ANQGSEA. The CDR3 region has the DNA TGCAGCGTTGAACACCAGAGCACTGAAGCTTTCTTT. Protein: CSVEHQSTEAFF.

This clonotype has more than one count but fewer than ten. This chain uses TRBV20-1 with TRBJ2-3; no clear D. Between the trimmed V and J ends, which lost 3 bases and 8 bases, there was a span of 9 bases. The CDR3 loop spans 11 amino acids. Germline V gene sequence: CDR1 DFQATT, CDR2 SNEGSKA (reference sequence). Written as DNA, the CDR3 is TGCAGTGCTAGTTCCCTCGGTACGCAGTATTTT. As protein: CSASSLGTQYF.

V usage is TRBV7-2 and J usage is TRBJ2-3, with D perhaps matching TRBD2 (6 bases). The CDR3 is 13 residues long. CDR1 SGHTA and CDR2 FQGNSA come from the germline V gene. Between the trimmed V and J ends, which lost 1 base and 10 bases, there was a span of 12 bases. CDR3 sequence: CASSLGSTSSQYF. The CDR3 DNA reads as TGTGCCAGCAGCTTAGGTTCAACTAGCTCGCAGTATTTT.

This chain joins TRBV20-1 and TRBJ2-3; TRBD2 aligns across 11 bases. Germline V gene sequence: CDR1 DFQATT, CDR2 SNEGSKA (reference sequence). Germline trimming cut 0 bases from V and 5 bases from J; bases unmatched to any gene: 7. The CDR3 contains 16 residues. The CDR3 region is CSARDLAGGLLDTQYF. CDR3 sequence (DNA): TGCAGTGCTAGAGATCTAGCGGGAGGATTATTAGATACGCAGTATTTT.

The rearrangement uses TRBV6-2 or TRBV6-3 and TRBJ2-7; 7 nucleotides line up with TRBD2. The trim removed 4 bases at V and 1 base at J, leaving 16 bases unmatched. The CDR3 extends over 18 amino acids. Germline lookup yields CDR1 MNHEY and CDR2 SVGEGT. CDR3 DNA: TGTGCCAGCAGTTTCCACGGGAGAGGGCTAGCGGTTTCCTACGAGCAGTACTTC. Translated: CASSFHGRGLAVSYEQYF.

The rearrangement joins TRBV20-1 to TRBJ2-5; TRBD2 agrees at 10 bases. The CDR3 runs to 15 residues. Germline V gene data show CDR1 as DFQATT and CDR2 as SNEGSKA (reference sequence). J gave up 5 bases and V 7 bases, and 13 bases lay outside the gene matches. The CDR3 here is CSGGIAGGSKETQYF. The CDR3 DNA reads as TGCAGTGGAGGAATAGCGGGGGGTAGTAAGGAGACCCAGTACTTC.

The chain recombines TRBV28 with TRBJ1-2, with 11 positions matching TRBD1. This CDR3 is built from 16 residues. Trimming cost V 7 bases and J 4 bases; bases outside gene matches: 11. Germline V gives CDR1 MDHEN, CDR2 SYDVKM. This CDR3 reads CASISRTGGFGYGYTF. For the CDR3, the DNA is TGTGCCAGCATTTCGAGGACAGGGGGCTTCGGCTATGGCTACACCTTC.

The sample holds a few counts of this clonotype. The chain employs TRBV29-1 and TRBJ2-5, with TRBD2 as a possible D gene (6 bases). The CDR3 is 12 amino acids. V gave up 7 bases and J gave up 11 bases, with 20 bases separating them. CDR1 SQVTM and CDR2 ANQGSEA come from the germline V gene. DNA of the CDR3: TGCAGCGCCGAGGAAAGACCGGGAGAGCAGTACTTC. Translated: CSAEERPGEQYF.

A few counts support this clonotype. The genes are TRBV7-2 and TRBJ1-4; maybe TRBD1 (5 bases). CDR3 length: 15 residues. V was pared by 5 bases and J by 2 bases, with 12 bases between. CDR1 is SGHTA and CDR2 is FQGNSA in the germline V gene. For the CDR3, the DNA is TGTGCCAGCAGCCCACGGTGGGACACTAATGAAAAACTGTTTTTT. The encoded protein is CASSPRWDTNEKLFF.

This clonotype has only a few counts. This chain links TRBV4-2 with TRBJ2-5; 7 bases align to TRBD2. Germline V CDR1 and CDR2: LGHNA, YNFKEQ. The J segment lost 4 bases and the V segment lost 0 bases, leaving 8 bases of the junction unmatched. The CDR3 totals 16 residues. The CDR3: CASSQDGTGGGETQYF. CDR3 DNA sequence: TGTGCCAGCAGCCAAGATGGTACGGGGGGAGGAGAGACCCAGTACTTC.

The chain employs TRBV20-1 and TRBJ2-3; D tentatively fits TRBD1 or TRBD2 (5 bases each). Trimming stripped 0 bases from V and 6 bases from J, with 13 bases between. The CDR3 loop spans 14 amino acids. Germline assignment: CDR1 DFQATT and CDR2 SNEGSKA (reference sequence). The DNA of the CDR3 is TGCAGTGCTAGAGATCCGGGACGGTCGGATACGCAGTATTTT. It yields the protein CSARDPGRSDTQYF.

V is TRBV18 and J is TRBJ2-7, with a tentative D call TRBD2 (6 bases). The J call may be faulty, since TRBJ2-5 better matches the DNA end. CDR1 is KGHSH, CDR2 LQKENI, per germline. The CDR3 runs 15 residues. This chain's CDR3 is CASSPVAEVGGTQYF. The CDR3 coding sequence is TGTGCCAGCTCACCAGTCGCAGAGGTGGGGGGGACCCAGTACTTC.

This chain links TRBV5-1 with TRBJ2-3, with a weak D call TRBD2 (5 bases). CDR1 SGHRS and CDR2 YFSETQ come from the germline V gene. This CDR3 is built from 16 residues. V lost 0 bases, J lost 3 bases, and 14 bases lay in between. The CDR3 protein is CASSLDPGMGTDTQYF. CDR3 sequence (DNA): TGCGCCAGCAGCTTGGATCCGGGGATGGGTACAGATACGCAGTATTTT.

This clonotype was counted only a few times. The CDR3 DNA reads as TGTGCCATCAGTGAGTTGAGCGACTCCTACGAGCAGTACTTC. Its protein product is CAISELSDSYEQYF. The chain has TRBV10-3 and TRBJ2-7; D gene ambiguous. The CDR3 length is 14 residues. V lost 1 base to trimming and J lost 0 bases, with 7 bases between them. CDR1 is ENHRY and CDR2 is SYGVKD in the germline V gene.

This chain joins TRBV5-1 and TRBJ2-2, with D possibly being TRBD1 or TRBD2 (6 bases each). Germline V gene data show CDR1 as SGHRS and CDR2 as YFSETQ. Trimming shortened V by 6 bases and J by 4 bases, and 22 bases separated the two germline ends. The CDR3 consists of 17 residues. The CDR3 loop reads CASTTRGPGSGTGELFF. In nucleotides, the CDR3 is TGCGCCAGCACCACTCGGGGGCCAGGGTCGGGCACCGGGGAGCTGTTTTTT.